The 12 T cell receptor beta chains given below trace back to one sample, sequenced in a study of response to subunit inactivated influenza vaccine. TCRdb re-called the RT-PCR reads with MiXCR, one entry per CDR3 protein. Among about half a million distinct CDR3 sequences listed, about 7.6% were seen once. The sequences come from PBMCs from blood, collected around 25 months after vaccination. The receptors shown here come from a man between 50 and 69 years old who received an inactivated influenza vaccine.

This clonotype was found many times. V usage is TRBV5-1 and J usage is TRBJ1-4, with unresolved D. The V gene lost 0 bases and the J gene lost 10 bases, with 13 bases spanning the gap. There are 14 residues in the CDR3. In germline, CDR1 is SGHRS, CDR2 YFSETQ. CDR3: CASSLDPRGGKLFF. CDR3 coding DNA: TGCGCCAGCAGCTTGGATCCACGAGGAGGAAAACTGTTTTTT.

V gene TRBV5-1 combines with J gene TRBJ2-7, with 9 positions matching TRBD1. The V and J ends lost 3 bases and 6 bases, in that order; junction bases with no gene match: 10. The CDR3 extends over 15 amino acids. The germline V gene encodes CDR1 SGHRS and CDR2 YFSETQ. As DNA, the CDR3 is TGCGCCAGCAGCTCCACGGGGACAGGGCCCTTCGAGCAGTACTTC. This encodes CASSSTGTGPFEQYF. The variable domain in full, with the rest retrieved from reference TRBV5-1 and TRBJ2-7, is KAGVTQTPRYLIKTRGQQVTLSCSPISGHRSVSWYQQTPGQGLQFLFEYFSETQRNKGNFPGRFSGRQFSNSRSEMNVSTLELGDSALYLCASSSTGTGPFEQYFGPGTRLTVT.

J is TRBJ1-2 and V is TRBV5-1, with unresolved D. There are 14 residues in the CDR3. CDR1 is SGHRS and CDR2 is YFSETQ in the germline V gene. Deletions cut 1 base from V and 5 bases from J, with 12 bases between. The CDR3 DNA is TGCGCCAGCAGCTTGCAGGCAGGAGAATATGGCTACACCTTC. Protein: CASSLQAGEYGYTF.

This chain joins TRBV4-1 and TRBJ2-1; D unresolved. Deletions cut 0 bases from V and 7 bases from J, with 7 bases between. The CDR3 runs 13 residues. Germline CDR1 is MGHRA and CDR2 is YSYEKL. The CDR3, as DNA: TGCGCCAGCAGCCAAGAGACGGGTAATGAGCAGTTCTTC. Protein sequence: CASSQETGNEQFF.

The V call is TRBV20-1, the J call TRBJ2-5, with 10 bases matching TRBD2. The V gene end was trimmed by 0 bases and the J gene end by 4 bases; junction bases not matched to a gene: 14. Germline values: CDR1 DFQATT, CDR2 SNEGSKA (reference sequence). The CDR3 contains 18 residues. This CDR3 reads CSARDPRLAGGPVETQYF. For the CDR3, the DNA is TGCAGTGCTAGAGATCCCAGACTAGCGGGTGGCCCCGTAGAGACCCAGTACTTC.

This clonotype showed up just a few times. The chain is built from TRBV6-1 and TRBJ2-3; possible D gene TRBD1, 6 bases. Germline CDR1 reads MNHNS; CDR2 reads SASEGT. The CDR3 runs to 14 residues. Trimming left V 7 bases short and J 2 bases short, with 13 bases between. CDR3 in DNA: TGTGCCAGCATGCCTGGACAGCCCACAGATACGCAGTATTTT. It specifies CASMPGQPTDTQYF.

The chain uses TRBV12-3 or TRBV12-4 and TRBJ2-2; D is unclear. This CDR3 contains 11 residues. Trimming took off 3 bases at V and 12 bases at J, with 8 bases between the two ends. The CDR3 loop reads CASSFGRQLFF. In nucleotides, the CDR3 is TGTGCCAGCAGTTTTGGCAGGCAGCTGTTTTTT.

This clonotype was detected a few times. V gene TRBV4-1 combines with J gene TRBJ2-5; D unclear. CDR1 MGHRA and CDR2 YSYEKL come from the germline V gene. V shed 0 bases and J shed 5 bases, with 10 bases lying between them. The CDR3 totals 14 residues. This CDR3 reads CASSQDLGWETQYF. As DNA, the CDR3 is TGCGCCAGCAGCCAAGATCTGGGCTGGGAGACCCAGTACTTC.

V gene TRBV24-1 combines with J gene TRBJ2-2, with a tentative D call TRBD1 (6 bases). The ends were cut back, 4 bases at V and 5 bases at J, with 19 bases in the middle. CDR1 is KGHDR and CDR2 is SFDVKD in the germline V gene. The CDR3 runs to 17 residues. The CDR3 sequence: CATSDRVKQGSTGELFF. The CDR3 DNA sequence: TGTGCCACCAGTGACCGGGTGAAACAGGGTAGTACCGGGGAGCTGTTTTTT.

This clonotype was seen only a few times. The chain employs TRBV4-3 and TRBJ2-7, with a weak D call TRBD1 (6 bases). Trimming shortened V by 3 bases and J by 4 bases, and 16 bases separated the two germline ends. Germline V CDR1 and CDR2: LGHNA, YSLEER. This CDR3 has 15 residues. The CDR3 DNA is TGCGCCAGCAGCCAGGATCTAAAGCAGGGGTACGAGCAGTACTTC. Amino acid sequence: CASSQDLKQGYEQYF.

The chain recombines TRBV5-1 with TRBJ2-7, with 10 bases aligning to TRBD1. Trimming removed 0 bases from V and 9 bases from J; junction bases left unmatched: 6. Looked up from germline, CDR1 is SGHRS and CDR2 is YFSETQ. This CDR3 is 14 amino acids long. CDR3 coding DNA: TGCGCCAGCAGCTTGGCCCGGGACAGGGGTGTGCAGTACTTC. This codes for CASSLARDRGVQYF.

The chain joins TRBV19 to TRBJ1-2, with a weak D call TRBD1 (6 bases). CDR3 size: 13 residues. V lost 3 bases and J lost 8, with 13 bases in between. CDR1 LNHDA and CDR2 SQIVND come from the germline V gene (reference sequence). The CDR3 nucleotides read TGTGCCAGTAGTATTCAGGGGACGGAGGGCTACACCTTC. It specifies CASSIQGTEGYTF.